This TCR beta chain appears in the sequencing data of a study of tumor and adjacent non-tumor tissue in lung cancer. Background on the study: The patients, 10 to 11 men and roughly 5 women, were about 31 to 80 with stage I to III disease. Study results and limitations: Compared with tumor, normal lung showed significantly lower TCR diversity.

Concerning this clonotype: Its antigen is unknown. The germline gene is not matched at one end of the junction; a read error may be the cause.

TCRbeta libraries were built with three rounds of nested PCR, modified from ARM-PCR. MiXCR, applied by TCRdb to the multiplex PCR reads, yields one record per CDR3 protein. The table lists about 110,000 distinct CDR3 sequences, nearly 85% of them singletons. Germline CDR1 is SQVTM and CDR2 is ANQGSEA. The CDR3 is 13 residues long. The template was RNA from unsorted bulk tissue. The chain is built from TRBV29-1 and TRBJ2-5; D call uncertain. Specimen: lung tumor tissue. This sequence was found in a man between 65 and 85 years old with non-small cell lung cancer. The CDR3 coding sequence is TGCGGCGTGGCCGACAAGTTCCAAGAGGCCCAGTACTTC. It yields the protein CGVADKFQEAQYF.